The entry below describes one TCR beta chain. Its specific antigen is unknown. Base qualities are not recorded, but no much larger clone differs from it by a single base. Taken from cysteine to phenylalanine, the CDR3 has 20 residues. The only DNA kept is the CDR3, 60 bases in frame from the first base. Sequences KGHDR (CDR1) and SFDVKD (CDR2) are obtained from the germline V gene. At the junction V is shortened by 9 bases and J by 4 bases, with 33 bases in between. Samples from volunteer blood donors who had recovered from COVID-19 were contributed by a second Seattle source. Collaborating institutions collected whole blood in K2EDTA tubes following their own protocols. Collaborator samples were shipped for TCRbeta analysis as frozen whole blood, isolated PBMCs, or DNA extracted from either sample type. The record originates from a study of blood T cell repertoires in COVID-19 (dated by TCRdb to about 2020). In terms of the full investigation: Samples covering the acute and convalescent phases of COVID-19 were provided by collaborators in the United States, Italy and Spain. The prospective study material was composed of cDNA or gDNA derived from T cells, B-cell-depleted T cells, or PBMCs. The dataset comprised deeply sampled blood TCRbeta repertoires from subjects exposed to, actively infected with, or recovered from COVID-19. The repertoires were released in a freely available public database intended as a resource for research on the immune response to SARS-CoV-2. The samples were drawn from the first 160 participants of the ongoing ImmuneRACE study and from 1,200 or so subjects provided by 6 global collaborators. A de-identified subject ID, COVID-19 status, age in years and sex were almost always included in the sample metadata. Where available, HLA class I and class II types were taken from metadata supplied by the sample provider and were not determined by assay-based typing.

The immunoSEQ Assay, a bias-controlled multiplex PCR, was used to amplify TCRbeta CDR3 regions from genomic DNA. The authors' pipeline ran thus. Within the assay, amplification of reference gene primers was used to estimate how many nucleated cells each sample contained. Sequence reads were collapsed and filtered to measure the absolute abundance of every unique TCRbeta CDR3 rearrangement. For each sample, productive Simpson clonality was calculated as the square root of Simpson's diversity index over productive rearrangements. The immuneACCESS repertoire file appears here via TCRdb, limited to in-frame rearrangements. These files lack a portion of the clones; in checked studies, under half of the deficit traces to unresolved V genes, and the cause of the others is not known. The V and J calls and the clone size are those of that table, but D and trimming were determined from the DNA. This sample is represented by fewer than 200,000 clones; about 86% of them were singletons. Roughly 20% of the sample belongs to the ten largest clones.

Study-wide conclusions, independent of this receptor: How much clinical and demographic metadata was included differed by source and by participant, and the metadata was provided uncurated.

This receptor was obtained from a woman aged 65 to 85 who had recovered from COVID-19. Source material: peripheral blood. The chain joins TRBV24-1 to TRBJ1-3, with TRBD1 tentatively as D gene (6 bases match). The CDR3 corresponds to CATPRGWARPRGVPGNTIYF. The sequence in DNA is TGTGCCACCCCGAGGGGGTGGGCCAGACCCCGCGGAGTTCCGGGAAACACCATATATTTT.